These 27 T cell receptor beta chains originate from one sample sequenced in a study of human T cells and chemical hapten exposure. Specified time point: pre-sensitization, week 0. Treatment: therapeutic diphenylcyclopropenone sensitization with weekly scalp DPC. TCRdb fed the RACE reads into MiXCR, producing one record per CDR3 protein. The sample lists fewer than 300,000 distinct CDR3 sequences, approximately 8.6% seen once, with 2% to 3% in the top ten. The sample here was whole blood, taken in connection with sensitization to the hapten diphenylcyclopropenone (DPC). The receptor set was obtained from a woman aged 40 to 50 with alopecia areata. Some clones in this sample may be carry-over from other donors' samples.

This clonotype was seen more than once but under ten times. J is TRBJ1-1 and V is TRBV2; the match to TRBD1 covers 10 bases. CDR1 is SNHLY and CDR2 is FYNNEI in the germline V gene. The CDR3 sequence is 16 residues long. Trimming at V came to 6 bases and at J to 4 bases, leaving 11 bases not matched to a gene. The DNA for the CDR3 is TGTGCCAGCAGGGGACTTGACAGGGGGCTGGGCACTGAAGCTTTCTTT. This sequence encodes CASRGLDRGLGTEAFF.

J is TRBJ2-7 and V is TRBV6-6; 8 bases match TRBD1. The CDR3 contains 12 residues. V gave up 8 bases and J gave up 3 bases; unmatched junction bases: 3. Per the germline V gene, CDR1 is MNHNY and CDR2 is SVGAGI (reference sequence). CDR3 protein: CASQTGDYEQYF. The CDR3 DNA reads as TGTGCCAGCCAGACAGGGGACTACGAGCAGTACTTC.

The rearrangement uses TRBV20-1 and TRBJ2-1; no clear D. V lost 5 bases and J lost 10, with 12 bases in between. Germline CDR1 and CDR2: DFQATT and SNEGSKA (reference sequence). The CDR3 loop spans 11 amino acids. This CDR3 is CSALTSFEQFF. The CDR3, as DNA: TGCAGTGCTTTGACTTCCTTCGAGCAGTTCTTC.

In this sample, this clonotype turned up many times. J is TRBJ2-3 and V is TRBV5-1; no clear D. The CDR3 is 14 amino acids. Trimming took off 2 bases at V and 1 base at J, with 8 bases between the two ends. The germline V gene has CDR1 SGHRS and CDR2 YFSETQ. The CDR3: CASSFDPRTDTQYF. As DNA, the CDR3 is TGCGCCAGCAGCTTTGATCCCCGCACAGATACGCAGTATTTT.

The V call is TRBV20-1, the J call TRBJ2-3; D unclear. The germline V gene has CDR1 DFQATT and CDR2 SNEGSKA (reference sequence). V lost 3 bases and J 5 bases, leaving 6 bases between the germline ends. This CDR3 spans 11 amino acids. The CDR3 protein is CSASPEDTQYF. As DNA, the CDR3 is TGCAGTGCTAGCCCCGAAGATACGCAGTATTTT.

The chain links TRBV7-2 to TRBJ2-3; TRBD2 agrees at 13 bases. J gave up 4 bases and V 1 base, and 5 bases lay outside the gene matches. This CDR3 has 17 residues. Per germline, CDR1 SGHTA and CDR2 FQGNSA. The CDR3 loop is CASSLGLAGGFADTQYF. As DNA, the CDR3 is TGTGCCAGCAGCTTAGGACTAGCGGGAGGATTTGCAGATACGCAGTATTTT.

This clonotype has at least ten counts. The chain has TRBV7-3 and TRBJ2-7; tentatively, D is TRBD1 (5 bases). Germline V gene lookup returns CDR1 SGHTA and CDR2 FQGTGA. V was cut by 5 bases and J by 5 bases, with 13 bases left in between. The CDR3 is 13 amino acids. CDR3 in DNA: TGTGCCAGCAGCCGAATAGGGGCCGACGAGCAGTACTTC. Translated: CASSRIGADEQYF.

This clonotype came up a few times. The V call is TRBV3-1, the J call TRBJ2-7, with TRBD2 matching over 10 bases. The CDR3 sequence is 16 residues long. CDR1 and CDR2 (germline): LGHDT, YNNKEL (reference sequence). Trimming at V came to 3 bases and at J to 6 bases, leaving 11 bases not matched to a gene. The CDR3 here is CASSQRTGTSASEQYF. The CDR3 bases are TGTGCCAGCAGCCAGAGAACCGGGACTAGCGCGTCCGAGCAGTACTTC.

V is TRBV7-9 and J is TRBJ1-2; no clear D gene. The germline CDR1 and CDR2 sequences are SEHNR and FQNEAQ (reference sequence). CDR3 length: 13 residues. The germline V and J ends were trimmed by 6 bases and 2 bases, with 10 bases remaining between them. CDR3 region: CASRPESNYGYTF. In DNA form, the CDR3 reads TGTGCCAGCAGGCCTGAATCAAACTATGGCTACACCTTC.

The chain links TRBV27 to TRBJ2-1; TRBD2 might be the D (5 bases). This CDR3 is built from 15 residues. From germline, CDR1 is MNHEY and CDR2 SMNVEV (reference sequence). Deletions cut 2 bases from V and 0 bases from J, with 8 bases between. CDR3 nucleotides: TGTGCCAGCAGTTTAGGAGCGGCCTCCTACAATGAGCAGTTCTTC. Translating it yields CASSLGAASYNEQFF.

This clonotype came up a few times. The chain combines TRBV12-3 or TRBV12-4 with TRBJ2-1; weak D call: TRBD1 (6 bases). V gave up 6 bases and J gave up 5 bases, with 20 bases separating them. The CDR3 has 16 residues. The CDR3 bases are TGTGCCAGCAGCTTCCACGGGGCAGGGGAACACAATGAGCAGTTCTTC. It is translated as CASSFHGAGEHNEQFF.

The chain carries TRBV6-2 or TRBV6-3 and TRBJ1-5; D possibly corresponds to TRBD1 (6 bases). CDR1 is MNHEY, CDR2 SVGEGT, per germline. The CDR3 is 14 residues long. Trimming pared 2 bases from V and 7 bases from J, leaving 12 bases between. CDR3 DNA: TGTGCCAGCAGTTACACGAGAGGGGGACAGCCCCAGCATTTT. Protein product: CASSYTRGGQPQHF.

The genes are TRBV28 and TRBJ2-5, with 10 bases lining up with TRBD2. This CDR3 contains 16 residues. The V segment lost 5 bases and the J segment 1 base; nucleotides outside the gene matches: 7. CDR1 and CDR2 from the germline V gene are MDHEN and SYDVKM. The CDR3 region has the DNA TGTGCCAGCAGTCCCAAAGCGGGAGGGGGCCAAGAGACCCAGTACTTC. Its translation is CASSPKAGGGQETQYF.

Here the CDR3 DNA reads TGTGCCAGCAGCGTAGCTATGGGGGAATCATATTCTGGAAACACCATATATTTT. This encodes CASSVAMGESYSGNTIYF. The chain joins TRBV9 to TRBJ1-3; D is possibly TRBD1 (5 bases). The germline V gene encodes CDR1 SGDLS and CDR2 YYNGEE. CDR3 length: 18 amino acids. V was cut by 0 bases and J by 1 base, with 17 bases left in between. Using reference TRBV9 and TRBJ1-3 for the parts outside the CDR3, the full variable domain is DSGVTQTPKHLITATGQRVTLRCSPRSGDLSVYWYQQSLDQGLQFLIQYYNGEERAKGNILERFSAQQFPDLHSELNLSSLELGDSALYFCASSVAMGESYSGNTIYFGEGSWLTVV.

In its sample, this clonotype was seen a few times. The chain recombines TRBV5-5 with TRBJ2-7; 11 nucleotides line up with TRBD1. The CDR3 is 14 residues long. Looked up from germline, CDR1 is SGHKS and CDR2 is YYEKEE (reference sequence). V dropped 1 base and J dropped 8; count of bases not matched to a gene: 5. Here the CDR3 DNA reads TGTGCCAGCAGCTTGAAGGGACAGGGGGAGAAGCAGTACTTC. Amino acid sequence: CASSLKGQGEKQYF.

This clonotype was counted a few times. This sequence joins TRBV5-1 and TRBJ2-3; 10 positions match TRBD1. Germline V gives CDR1 SGHRS, CDR2 YFSETQ. This CDR3 is built from 17 residues. The V and J ends lost 4 bases and 2 bases, in that order; junction bases with no gene match: 10. CDR3 in amino acids: CASSPPTGTGATDTQYF. The CDR3 nucleotides read TGCGCCAGCAGCCCTCCGACCGGGACAGGGGCCACAGATACGCAGTATTTT. The variable domain in full, completed from reference TRBV5-1 and TRBJ2-3, reads KAGVTQTPRYLIKTRGQQVTLSCSPISGHRSVSWYQQTPGQGLQFLFEYFSETQRNKGNFPGRFSGRQFSNSRSEMNVSTLELGDSALYLCASSPPTGTGATDTQYFGPGTRLTVL.

The chain links TRBV7-2 to TRBJ1-1; possible D gene TRBD1, 5 bases. The CDR3 extends over 15 amino acids. Germline CDR1 and CDR2: SGHTA and FQGNSA. The V end lost 0 bases, the J end lost 11 bases, and 19 bases lay between the germline ends. CDR3 region: CASSLAPAQGVEAFF. The CDR3 DNA sequence: TGTGCCAGCAGCTTAGCCCCAGCTCAGGGTGTGGAGGCTTTCTTT. Using reference TRBV7-2 and TRBJ1-1 for the parts outside the CDR3, the full variable domain is GAGVSQSPSNKVTEKGKDVELRCDPISGHTALYWYRQSLGQGLEFLIYFQGNSAPDKSGLPSDRFSAERTGGSVSTLTIQRTQQEDSAVYLCASSLAPAQGVEAFFGQGTRLTVV.

There are a few counts of this clonotype. This chain joins TRBV24-1 and TRBJ2-1; D perhaps matches TRBD1 (5 bases). The germline CDR1 and CDR2 sequences are KGHDR and SFDVKD. The CDR3 has 14 amino acids. V shed 4 bases and J shed 2 bases, with 8 bases lying between them. CDR3 sequence reads: CATSEGQTYNEQFF. In nucleotides, the CDR3 is TGTGCCACCAGTGAGGGGCAGACCTACAATGAGCAGTTCTTC.

V gene TRBV6-2 or TRBV6-3 combines with J gene TRBJ2-7, with a possible D match to TRBD1 (6 bases). The CDR3 totals 15 residues. The germline V gene has CDR1 MNHEY and CDR2 SVGEGT. Trimming took 7 bases from V and 0 from J, leaving 16 bases between them. CDR3 in amino acids: CASTDTGHSSYEQYF. CDR3 nucleotides: TGTGCCAGCACTGACACGGGACACAGCTCCTACGAGCAGTACTTC.

This chain uses TRBV12-3 or TRBV12-4 with TRBJ2-7; TRBD2 matches at 9 bases. Trimming took 4 bases from V and 7 from J; bases not matched to a gene: 11. CDR3 length: 15 residues. The CDR3 loop is CASSSLAGPTGEQYF. Written as DNA, the CDR3 is TGTGCCAGCAGTTCCCTAGCGGGACCTACAGGAGAGCAGTACTTC.

There are many counts of this clonotype. The chain is built from TRBV5-6 and TRBJ2-7; TRBD2 might be the D (5 bases). V dropped 4 bases and J dropped 4 bases, with 18 bases sitting between them. The germline CDR1 and CDR2 sequences are SGHDT and YYEEEE. This CDR3 has 15 amino acids. Written as DNA, the CDR3 is TGTGCCAGCAGCCCTACTAGTCCGGCCGGGTACGAGCAGTACTTC. It encodes CASSPTSPAGYEQYF.

The table lists this clonotype with many counts. This chain uses TRBV20-1 with TRBJ2-6; D not resolved. Germline lookup yields CDR1 DFQATT and CDR2 SNEGSKA (reference sequence). This CDR3 spans 15 amino acids. V was clipped by 3 bases and J by 1 base, with 10 bases between them. DNA of the CDR3: TGCAGTGCTAGCCCCGCGGATTCTGGGGCCAACGTCCTGACTTTC. Its translation: CSASPADSGANVLTF.

This clonotype was seen at least ten times. The V and J genes are TRBV27 and TRBJ2-7, with a possible D match to TRBD2 (7 bases). Germline V lookup: CDR1 MNHEY, CDR2 SMNVEV (reference sequence). The length of the CDR3 is 16 residues. The V end lost 5 bases, the J end lost 2 bases, and 19 bases lay between the germline ends. This CDR3 is CASSPRWGGRTYEQYF. CDR3 in DNA: TGTGCCAGCAGTCCTCGATGGGGGGGCCGTACCTACGAGCAGTACTTC.

This rearrangement joins TRBV7-9 to TRBJ2-1, with TRBD1 matching 7 bases. CDR3 size: 16 residues. Looked up from germline, CDR1 is SEHNR and CDR2 is FQNEAQ (reference sequence). V dropped 6 bases and J dropped 5; count of bases not matched to a gene: 13. DNA of the CDR3: TGTGCCAGCAGGGGGTTCAGACAGGGCCTGAACAATGAGCAGTTCTTC. It translates to CASRGFRQGLNNEQFF.

This clonotype occurred a few times. The chain combines TRBV12-3 or TRBV12-4 with TRBJ1-5; 11 nucleotides match TRBD1. The CDR3 length is 16 residues. The J segment lost 5 bases and the V segment lost 3 bases, leaving 6 bases of the junction unmatched. DNA for the CDR3: TGTGCCAGCAGTTTGACGGACAGGGGGCACCATCAGCCCCAGCATTTT. Translated: CASSLTDRGHHQPQHF.

This chain links TRBV29-1 with TRBJ1-2; TRBD1 might be the D (6 bases). The CDR3 sequence is 12 residues long. Trimming stripped 5 bases from V and 7 bases from J, with 14 bases between. Germline CDR1 SQVTM, CDR2 ANQGSEA. CDR3 sequence (DNA): TGCAGCGTTCGACGTTCAGGGGCTGGCTACACCTTC. This encodes CSVRRSGAGYTF.

This clonotype was seen only a few times. The rearrangement joins TRBV11-1 to TRBJ2-1, with D perhaps being TRBD1 or TRBD2 (5 bases each). Germline CDR1 reads SGHAT; CDR2 reads FQDESV (reference sequence). This CDR3 is built from 16 residues. The V end was cut by 2 bases, the J end by 1 base, with 12 bases between. This CDR3 is CASSLSGTGSYNEQFF. CDR3 coding DNA: TGTGCCAGCAGCTTATCGGGGACGGGTTCCTACAATGAGCAGTTCTTC. The variable domain in full, with the rest retrieved from reference TRBV11-1 and TRBJ2-1, is EAEVAQSPRYKITEKSQAVAFWCDPISGHATLYWYRQILGQGPELLVQFQDESVVDDSQLPKDRFSAERLKGVDSTLKIQPAELGDSAMYLCASSLSGTGSYNEQFFGPGTRLTVL.